These T cell receptor beta chains were read from a single sample in a study of blood T cell repertoires in COVID-19. Profiling relied on immunoSEQ multiplex PCR, and the TCRdb table lists in-frame clones only, not all of them. The data show 30,000 to 35,000 clones, with 65% to 85% seen just once and just over 3% held by the top ten. Source material: peripheral blood. The receptor set was obtained from a man between 65 and 80 years old with COVID-19, enrolled during active disease. CDR3s include the opening cysteine and the closing phenylalanine or tryptophan. Each record gives: V gene, CDR3 protein.

TRBV7-3 CASSPGQFTYEQYF
TRBV28 CASSLPLGGSYNEQFF
TRBV7-9 CASSSPPSGVSYNEQFF
TRBV12-3/TRBV12-4 CASSLNPNQPQHF
TRBV29-1 CSVAGAYNQPQHF
TRBV6-5 CASRIGQGIVYEQYF
TRBV28 CASTGIKNSPLHF
TRBV28 CASSIGALGEKLFF
TRBV11-2 CASSPTGWNEQYF
TRBV5-6 CASSLTSGRAIDTQYF
TRBV11-3 CASSFYRGHGEQFF
TRBV5-6 CASSSSVLREGRETQYF
TRBV6-5 CASNRLAGGPGEQYF
TRBV24-1 CATSDLWGQSYF
TRBV28 CASSLYRGWYEQYF